The 9 T cell receptor beta chains below come from one sample, sequenced in a study of shared clonotypes between healthy human individuals. Libraries were prepared by immunoSEQ multiplex PCR; TCRdb keeps only in-frame clonotypes and omits some of them. The data show 2 million to 2.5 million clones, with around 93% seen just once and 0.3% to 0.45% held by the top ten. Material for sequencing was naive CD4+ T cells from PBMCs. Regarding subset: CD45RA+ positively selected. These receptors originate from a man between 18 and 29 years old in good health. Some clones in this sample may be carry-over from other donors' samples.

The chain combines TRBV28 with TRBJ1-2; 8 bases agree with TRBD1. Trimming at V came to 2 bases and at J to 5 bases, leaving 13 bases not matched to a gene. Germline CDR1 is MDHEN and CDR2 is SYDVKM. The CDR3 has 17 residues. Here the CDR3 reads CASSLPGTGAPPYGYTF. The DNA of the CDR3 is TGTGCCAGCAGTTTACCGGGGACAGGCGCACCGCCGTATGGCTACACCTTC.

This clone has a single count. V and J are TRBV5-4 and TRBJ2-1; no firm D call. The germline V and J ends were trimmed by 2 bases and 2 bases, with 5 bases remaining between them. Germline V gives CDR1 SGHNT, CDR2 YYREEE (reference sequence). CDR3 length: 13 amino acids. In DNA form, the CDR3 reads TGTGCCAGCAGCTTTACCCCCTACAATGAGCAGTTCTTC. Amino acid sequence: CASSFTPYNEQFF. The entire variable domain, with the rest obtained from reference TRBV5-4 and TRBJ2-1, is as follows: ETGVTQSPTHLIKTRGQQVTLRCSSQSGHNTVSWYQQALGQGPQFIFQYYREEENGRGNFPPRFSGLQFPNYSSELNVNALELDDSALYLCASSFTPYNEQFFGPGTRLTVL.

The V call is TRBV19, the J call TRBJ2-1; 9 nucleotides line up with TRBD1. The CDR3 runs to 18 residues. With V trimmed by 7 bases and J by 0 bases, 13 bases remained unmatched. Germline values: CDR1 LNHDA, CDR2 SQIVND (reference sequence). The CDR3 DNA reads TGTGCCAGTAAGCCGGGACAGGGAACGGCGCGCTCCTACAATGAGCAGTTCTTC. Amino acids: CASKPGQGTARSYNEQFF. The whole variable domain, remainder taken from reference TRBV19 and TRBJ2-1, is DGGITQSPKYLFRKEGQNVTLSCEQNLNHDAMYWYRQDPGQGLRLIYYSQIVNDFQKGDIAEGYSVSREKKESFPLTVTSAQKNPTAFYLCASKPGQGTARSYNEQFFGPGTRLTVL.

The rearrangement links TRBV7-9 to TRBJ1-1; tentatively, D is TRBD1 (6 bases). This CDR3 is built from 16 residues. Germline CDR1 SEHNR, CDR2 FQNEAQ (reference sequence). Trimming stripped 5 bases from V and 3 bases from J, with 19 bases between. In DNA, the CDR3 is TGTGCCAGCAGCCCGCCGGGGGCAGCGCGGGACACTGAAGCTTTCTTT. Its translation is CASSPPGAARDTEAFF.

The CDR3 DNA follows: TGCGCCAGCAGCTTGGGACCGGCGGGAGGGACAGATACGCAGTATTTT. Protein: CASSLGPAGGTDTQYF. The V and J genes are TRBV5-1 and TRBJ2-3, with TRBD2 identical over 9 bases. The CDR3 sequence is 16 residues long. Per germline, CDR1 SGHRS and CDR2 YFSETQ. The junction had 5 bases not matched to a gene; V was cut back by 0 bases and J by 3 bases. Full variable domain (remainder filled in from reference TRBV5-1 and TRBJ2-3): KAGVTQTPRYLIKTRGQQVTLSCSPISGHRSVSWYQQTPGQGLQFLFEYFSETQRNKGNFPGRFSGRQFSNSRSEMNVSTLELGDSALYLCASSLGPAGGTDTQYFGPGTRLTVL.

The chain joins TRBV7-6 to TRBJ2-1; weak D call: TRBD2 (5 bases). CDR1 is SGHVS, CDR2 FNYEAQ, per germline. The CDR3 has 16 residues. V was cut by 3 bases and J by 0 bases, with 12 bases left in between. The CDR3 nucleotides are TGTGCCAGCAGCTTCGGCGGGCCAAGCTCCTACAATGAGCAGTTCTTC. Encoded protein: CASSFGGPSSYNEQFF.

The V call is TRBV5-1, the J call TRBJ1-4, with D perhaps TRBD1 (6 bases). V was pared by 2 bases and J by 5 bases, with 16 bases between. CDR1 and CDR2 (germline): SGHRS, YFSETQ. The CDR3 extends over 16 amino acids. The CDR3 region is CASSFRQAGSNEKLFF. The CDR3 nucleotides are TGCGCCAGCAGCTTCAGACAGGCCGGTTCAAATGAAAAACTGTTTTTT.

The chain recombines TRBV30 with TRBJ1-1; 8 bases fit TRBD1. The CDR3 consists of 15 residues. Germline lookup yields CDR1 GTSNPN and CDR2 SVGIG (reference sequence). V was clipped by 5 bases and J by 1 base; unmatched bases: 9. CDR3 sequence: CAWLYEGTGNTEAFF. CDR3 nucleotides: TGTGCCTGGCTTTATGAAGGGACAGGGAACACTGAAGCTTTCTTT.

This chain uses TRBV9 with TRBJ2-7; D is unclear. This CDR3 has 15 residues. In germline, CDR1 is SGDLS, CDR2 YYNGEE. The V end was cut by 0 bases, the J end by 3 bases, with 13 bases between. CDR3 nucleotides: TGTGCCAGCAGCGTAGACTCGGCAGGTTACTACGAGCAGTACTTC. This encodes CASSVDSAGYYEQYF.